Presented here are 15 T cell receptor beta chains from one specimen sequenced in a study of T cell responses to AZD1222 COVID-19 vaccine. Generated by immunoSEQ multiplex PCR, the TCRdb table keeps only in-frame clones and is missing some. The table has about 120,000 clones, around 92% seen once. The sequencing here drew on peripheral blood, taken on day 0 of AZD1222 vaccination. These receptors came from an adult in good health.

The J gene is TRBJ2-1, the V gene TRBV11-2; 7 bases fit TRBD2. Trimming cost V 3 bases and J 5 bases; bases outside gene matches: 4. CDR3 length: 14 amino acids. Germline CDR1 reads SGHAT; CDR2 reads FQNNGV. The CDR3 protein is CASSFGTTNNEQFF. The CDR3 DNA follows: TGTGCCAGCAGCTTCGGGACTACTAACAATGAGCAGTTCTTC.

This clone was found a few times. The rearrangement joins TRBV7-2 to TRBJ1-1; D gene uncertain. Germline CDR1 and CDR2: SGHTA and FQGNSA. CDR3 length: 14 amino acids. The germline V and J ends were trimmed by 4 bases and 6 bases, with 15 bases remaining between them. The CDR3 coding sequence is TGTGCCAGCAGCTCATATATGGTTGGGGCTGAAGCTTTCTTT. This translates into CASSSYMVGAEAFF.

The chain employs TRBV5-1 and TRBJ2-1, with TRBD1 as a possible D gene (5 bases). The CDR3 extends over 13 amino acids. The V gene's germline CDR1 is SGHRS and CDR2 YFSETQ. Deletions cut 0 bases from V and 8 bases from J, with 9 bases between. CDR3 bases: TGCGCCAGCAGCTTGGCCGAGACAGATGAGCAGTTCTTC. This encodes CASSLAETDEQFF.

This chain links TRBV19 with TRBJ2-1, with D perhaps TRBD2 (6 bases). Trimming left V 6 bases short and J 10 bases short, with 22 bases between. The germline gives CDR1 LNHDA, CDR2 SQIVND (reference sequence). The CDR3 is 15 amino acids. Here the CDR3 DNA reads TGTGCCAGTAGCCCCCGGGACTCTTCCTGGTGGGAGCAGTTCTTC. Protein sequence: CASSPRDSSWWEQFF.

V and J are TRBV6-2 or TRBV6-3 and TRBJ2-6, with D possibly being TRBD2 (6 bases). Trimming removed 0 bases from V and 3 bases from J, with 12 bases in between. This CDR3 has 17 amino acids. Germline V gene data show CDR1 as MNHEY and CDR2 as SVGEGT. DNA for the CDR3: TGTGCCAGCAGTTACTCGGCAGGGCGGGGTGGGGCCAACGTCCTGACTTTC. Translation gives CASSYSAGRGGANVLTF.

The CDR3 protein is CASSQGTGGMNEQFF. Written as DNA, the CDR3 is TGTGCCAGCAGCCAAGGGACAGGGGGTATGAATGAGCAGTTCTTC. The chain couples TRBV7-7 to TRBJ2-1, with TRBD1 matching over 11 bases. The CDR3 is made up of 15 amino acids. CDR1 is SSHAT, CDR2 FNYEAQ, per germline (reference sequence). J lost 7 bases, V lost 5 bases, and 7 bases had no gene match.

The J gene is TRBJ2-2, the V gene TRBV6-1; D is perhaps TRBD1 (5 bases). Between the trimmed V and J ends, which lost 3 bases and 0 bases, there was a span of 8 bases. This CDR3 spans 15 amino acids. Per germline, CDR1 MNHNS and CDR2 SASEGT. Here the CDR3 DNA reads TGTGCCAGCAGTGATGCGACAGCGAACACCGGGGAGCTGTTTTTT. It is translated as CASSDATANTGELFF.

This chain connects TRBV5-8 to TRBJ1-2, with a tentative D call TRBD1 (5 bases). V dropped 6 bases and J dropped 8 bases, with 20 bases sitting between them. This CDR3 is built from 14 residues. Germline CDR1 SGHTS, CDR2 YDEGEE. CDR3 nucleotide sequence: TGTGCCAGCAACACGTACGGGGGTCAACGGGGCTACACCTTC. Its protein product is CASNTYGGQRGYTF.

CDR3 region: CASSFWTELNTGELFF. The DNA of the CDR3 is TGTGCCAGCAGCTTTTGGACAGAATTGAACACCGGGGAGCTGTTTTTT. V is TRBV7-8 and J is TRBJ2-2, with a weak D call TRBD1 (6 bases). This CDR3 is built from 16 residues. Trimming shortened V by 3 bases and J by 1 base, and 12 bases separated the two germline ends. CDR1 and CDR2 from the germline V gene are SGHVS and FQNEAQ.

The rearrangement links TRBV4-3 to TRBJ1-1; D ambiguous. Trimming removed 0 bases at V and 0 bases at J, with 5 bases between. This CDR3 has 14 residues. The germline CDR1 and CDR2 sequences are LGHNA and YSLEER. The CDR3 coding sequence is TGCGCCAGCAGCCAAGAAACGGTGAACACTGAAGCTTTCTTT. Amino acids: CASSQETVNTEAFF.

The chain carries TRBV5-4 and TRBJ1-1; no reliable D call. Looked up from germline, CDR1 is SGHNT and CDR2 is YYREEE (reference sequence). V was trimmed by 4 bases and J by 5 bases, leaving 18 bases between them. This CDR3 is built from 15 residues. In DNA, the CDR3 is TGTGCCAGCAGCCCGAGGGCCCAAGGGAGGACTGAAGCTTTCTTT. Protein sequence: CASSPRAQGRTEAFF.

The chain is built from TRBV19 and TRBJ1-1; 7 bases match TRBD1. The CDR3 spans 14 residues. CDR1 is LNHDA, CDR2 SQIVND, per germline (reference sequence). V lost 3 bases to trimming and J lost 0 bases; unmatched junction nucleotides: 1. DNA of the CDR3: TGTGCCAGTAGTATGGGACAGCTGAACACTGAAGCTTTCTTT. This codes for CASSMGQLNTEAFF.

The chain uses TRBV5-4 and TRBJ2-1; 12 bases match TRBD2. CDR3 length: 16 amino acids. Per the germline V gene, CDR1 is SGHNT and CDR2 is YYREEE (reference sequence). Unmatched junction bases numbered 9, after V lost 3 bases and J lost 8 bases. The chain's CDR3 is CASSSSGRAGRDEQFF. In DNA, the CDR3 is TGTGCCAGCAGCTCTAGCGGGAGGGCCGGCAGGGATGAGCAGTTCTTC.

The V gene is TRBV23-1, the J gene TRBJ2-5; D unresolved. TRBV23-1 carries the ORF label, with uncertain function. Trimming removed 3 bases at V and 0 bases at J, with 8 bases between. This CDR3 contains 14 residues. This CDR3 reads CASSQVRYQETQYF. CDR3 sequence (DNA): TGCGCCAGCAGTCAGGTACGGTACCAAGAGACCCAGTACTTC.

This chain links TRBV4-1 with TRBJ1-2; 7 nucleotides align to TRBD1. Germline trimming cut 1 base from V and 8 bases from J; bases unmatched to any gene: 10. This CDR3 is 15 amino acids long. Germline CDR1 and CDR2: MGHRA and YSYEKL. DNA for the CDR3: TGCGCCAGCAGCCAAGGAGGGGGCAGGTGGAAAGGCTACACCTTC. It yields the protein CASSQGGGRWKGYTF.